The sequence of this T cell receptor (beta chain) was determined in a study of blood T cell repertoires in COVID-19 (dated by TCRdb to about 2020). Regarding the complete study: The collaborator samples originated in the United States, Italy and Spain and spanned the acute and convalescent phases of COVID-19. The material from the prospective study consisted of cDNA or gDNA derived from T cells, B-cell-depleted T cells, or PBMCs. Deeply sampled blood TCRbeta repertoires from subjects exposed to, actively infected with, or recovered from COVID-19 were included in the dataset. The repertoires were made available in a free public database intended to serve as a resource for research on the immune response to SARS-CoV-2. The samples were drawn from two sources: the first 160 participants of the ongoing ImmuneRACE study, and 1,200 or so subjects contributed by 6 global collaborators. A de-identified subject ID, COVID-19 status, age in years and sex were almost always included in the sample metadata. HLA class I and class II types, where available, came from metadata supplied by the sample provider rather than from assay-based typing.

The immunoSEQ Assay, a bias-controlled multiplex PCR, was used to amplify TCRbeta CDR3 regions from genomic DNA. On the study's bioinformatics: The number of nucleated cells in each sample was estimated by amplification of reference gene primers within the assay. To quantify the absolute abundance of each unique TCRbeta CDR3 rearrangement, sequence reads were collapsed and filtered. For each sample, productive Simpson clonality was calculated by taking the square root of Simpson's diversity index across productive rearrangements. The table was pulled from immuneACCESS by TCRdb, which kept in-frame rearrangements only. Such tables lose some clones; where checked, under half of the loss comes from unresolved V genes, and the rest has no known cause. For V, J and clone size, that table is used; D and trimming come from the DNA. The sample table lists approximately 150,000 clones, roughly 89% of them with a count of one. The top ten hold around 5% of the sample.

The collaborating institutions used their own protocols to collect whole blood in K2EDTA tubes. For TCRbeta analysis, collaborators shipped samples in one of three forms: frozen whole blood, isolated PBMCs, or DNA extracted from either of those sample types. Broader findings and caveats from the paper: Clinical and demographic metadata were provided uncurated, with the amount varying by source and participant.

According to the germline V gene (reference sequence), CDR1 reads SEHNR and CDR2 reads FQNEAQ. The CDR3 starts with the cysteine, ends with the phenylalanine, and has 15 residues. Only the CDR3 DNA stays, 45 bases, in frame from base 1. Trimming accounts for 6 bases at V and 6 bases at J, while the number of junction bases matched to no gene is 14. As to this clone: The antigen it recognizes is unknown. The input lacks base qualities; no much larger clone sits a single base away.

The sample taken for sequencing was peripheral blood. In this chain, TRBV7-9 is recombined with TRBJ2-7, and 7 junction bases match TRBD2. The receptor was isolated from a human donor in a cohort sampled during active COVID-19. Here the CDR3 is given as CASSWEGGIRGEQYF. The bases read TGTGCCAGCAGTTGGGAGGGAGGCATTCGTGGCGAGCAGTACTTC.